This T cell receptor (beta chain) was captured in a study of T-cell reconstitution after alpha-beta-depleted transplantation in children. Findings and caveats of the study: Two months or so post-transplant, alpha-beta T cells reportedly derived from several hundred expanded graft clones. High day-60 TCRbeta diversity in some patients came from surviving recipient T cells and thymic progenitors. Newly produced T cells mostly accounted for T-cell counts and diversity one year post-transplant.

The CDR3 is 14 residues long. Germline assignment: CDR1 SGHRS and CDR2 YFSETQ. Trimming at V came to 4 bases and at J to 5 bases, leaving 3 bases not matched to a gene. The TCRbeta library incorporated unique molecular identifiers. Via MiXCR, TCRdb re-called the PCR reads, giving one row per CDR3 protein. Of almost 600,000 distinct CDR3 sequences listed, 25% to 30% are singletons. A note on this clonotype: Its target is not known.

The gene calls are TRBV5-1 and TRBJ2-3; 11 bases match TRBD1. This TCR was recovered from a boy younger than two with Wiskott-Aldrich syndrome, due to receive a stem cell transplant. Here the sequenced sample was PBMCs, taken before TCRalphabeta/CD19-depleted stem cell transplant. The CDR3 DNA reads as TGCGCCAGCAGCAGGGGACAGGGGGAAGATACGCAGTATTTT. The encoded protein is CASSRGQGEDTQYF.